The T cell receptor (beta chain) under discussion was sequenced for a study of T cells in Graves' hyperthyroidism and ophthalmopathy. The study's findings and limits: Blood shared most expanded thyroid clonotypes above 0.001.

Germline CDR1 SNHLY, CDR2 FYNNEI. J was trimmed by 0 bases and V by 4 bases; bases with no gene match: 6. The CDR3 has 17 residues. Many counts were recorded for this clonotype. What it binds is not known. This sample holds PBMCs from 8.5 to 10 ml fresh peripheral blood. Amplification yielded TCR beta CDR3 regions, with RNA transcripts as the source. Initially, a first-round RT-PCR of the TCR CDR3 employed the HTBI primer set. Each CDR3 protein is one row after TCRdb ran MiXCR on the multiplex PCR reads. This table has approximately 430,000 distinct CDR3 sequences, about 15% appearing once. J is TRBJ1-6 and V is TRBV2; 7 bases are a match to TRBD1. The origin of this receptor is a woman younger than 35 with Graves' hyperthyroidism. Material for sequencing was blood. CDR3 in DNA: TGTGCCAGCAGTGCCTGGACAGGCAGCTCCTATAATTCACCCCTCCACTTT. Translation gives CASSAWTGSSYNSPLHF. Drawing the rest from reference TRBV2 and TRBJ1-6, the complete variable domain is EPEVTQTPSHQVTQMGQEVILRCVPISNHLYFYWYRQILGQKVEFLVSFYNNEISEKSEIFDDQFSVERPDGSNFTLKIRSTKLEDSAMYFCASSAWTGSSYNSPLHFGNGTRLTVT.